This T cell receptor beta chain was profiled in a study of PD-L1 blockade in urothelial cancer (TCRdb year 2017). For the study in its entirety: Therapy was started at some point between 2013 and 2015 for all patients, and atezolizumab 1,200 mg was administered intravenously every 3 weeks. About 90% of the roughly 30 patients were males with bladder-origin urothelial cancer, and about 65% of the roughly 30 reported a prior smoking history. Patients had an ECOG performance status of 0 or 1 and had received between 0 and 3 prior chemotherapy regimens. Blood samples were analyzed 3 weeks after the start of treatment (second dose) and 6 weeks after the start of treatment. Blood samples yielded a median of around 150,000 T cells and roughly 83,000 unique TCRs, with median clonality about 0.08. The study, an exploratory multi-omic analysis, examined somatic, immune and clinical correlates of response to PD-L1 blockade with atezolizumab in urothelial cancer. Pretreatment tumor samples, along with matched peripheral blood collected serially before and after atezolizumab treatment, underwent TCR sequencing. Durable clinical benefit was defined as a progression-free survival longer than 6 months, and TCR features were additionally tested against progression-free survival and overall survival. In the same patients, pretreatment tumors underwent whole exome sequencing and RNA sequencing in addition to TCR sequencing. Fewer than ten patients reached durable clinical benefit, while some 20 patients did not. Pretreatment blood TCR-seq was available for about 27 patients, at least one posttreatment blood collection was obtained for some 25 patients, and tumor TCR-seq was available for some 25 patients. Findings and caveats that apply to the study as a whole: Because of the small sample size (n ≈ 31) and the many exploratory analyses performed, the results are intended to be regarded as hypothesis-generating. Among patients with durable benefit, tumor-associated TCR clones showed greater expansion in peripheral blood 3 weeks after treatment started (n = 22, p = 0.022). A pretreatment peripheral blood TCR clonality below the median was linked to improved progression-free and overall survival.

Synthetic TCR analog templates were spiked into each PCR so that absolute template abundance could be estimated from read counts. The immunoSEQ assay used bias-controlled V and J gene primers to amplify TCRbeta CDR3 regions from genomic DNA. Rearranged TCRbeta segments were sequenced at approximately 20X coverage. The published analysis was carried out like this. Sequencing errors were corrected by clustering, and CDR3s were annotated against IMGT so that V, D and J genes could be assigned. Out-of-frame and stop-codon sequences were excluded, and only productive TCRbeta rearrangements were used in downstream analyses. Clonality was calculated as one minus the Shannon entropy normalized by the log of the number of unique productive sequences. Clones differing between time points or between blood and tumor were identified by Fisher's exact test with Benjamini-Hochberg correction at adjusted p below 0.01. TCRdb carries this immuneACCESS record with in-frame sequences only. Its versions omit some clonotypes, under half of them owing to an unresolved V gene in the studies checked, with the rest unexplained. Clone size and the V and J calls come from that table; the DNA yielded D and trimming. The sample contains about 49,000 clones, about 90% of them found a single time. The top ten hold around 8% of the sample.

The cohort included 25 to 30 patients with locally advanced or metastatic urothelial carcinoma who were treated at Memorial Sloan Kettering on a trial protocol. Peripheral blood mononuclear cells were collected pretreatment and during treatment, with between 1 and 8 total time points obtained per patient. The Qiagen DNeasy Blood extraction kit was used to purify genomic DNA from total PBMCs and tumor samples. PBMCs were collected pretreatment and during treatment, and were isolated and stored as previously described. Taken from cysteine to phenylalanine, the CDR3 has 16 residues. Only CDR3 DNA remains: 48 bases, in frame from the first base. V is reduced by 2 bases and J by 1 base, leaving a spacing of 12 bases between them. From a lookup of the germline V gene (reference sequence), CDR1 and CDR2 are SEHNR and FQNEAQ. To note about this clone: Its antigen remains undetermined. Qualities for individual bases were not recorded, and no much larger clone is one base off.

The chain couples TRBV7-9 to TRBJ1-5; no D gene can be assigned with confidence. The sequenced sample was PBMCs, obtained around atezolizumab (anti-PD-L1) treatment. The receptor was derived from a man aged 60 to 69 with urothelial cancer. The nucleotides are TGTGCCAGCAGCTTATATGGCCGCGGGAGCAATCAGCCCCAGCATTTT. It encodes CASSLYGRGSNQPQHF.